This TCR beta chain was identified in a study of CD8 T cells in ankylosing spondylitis. TCR beta libraries were made by quantitative 5'-RACE with molecular barcodes. TCRdb fed the 5' RACE reads into MiXCR, producing one record per CDR3 protein. The sample carries just under 350,000 distinct CDR3 sequences, about 14% recorded once. As regards this clonotype: Its antigen is as yet unknown.

Study findings and constraints: Certain motif variants had earlier appeared in reactive arthritis synovial fluid and blood. According to the report, clones linked to the disease were significantly enriched in matched synovial fluid samples taken from ankylosing spondylitis patients. What appeared characteristic of ankylosing spondylitis blood was a TCR beta motif of about eight highly homologous variants.

The CDR3 consists of 19 residues. J was trimmed by 5 bases and V by 4 bases; bases with no gene match: 15. Germline CDR1 and CDR2: LGHNA and YNFKEQ. This rearrangement joins TRBV4-2 to TRBJ2-2; 11 nucleotides agree with TRBD2. This clonotype originated in a male donor with ankylosing spondylitis or in good health (not recorded which). The material sequenced was blood, either unsorted or a sorted T cell fraction (not recorded which). The CDR3 is CASSPGTSGTSRGTGELFF. CDR3 nucleotide sequence: TGTGCCAGCAGCCCTGGGACTAGCGGAACCTCTCGGGGGACCGGGGAGCTGTTTTTT.